This entry features one TCR beta chain sequence. A junction boundary mismatches the germline segment, possibly from a read error. Germline V lookup: CDR1 SSHAT, CDR2 FNYEAQ (reference sequence). The CDR3 length is 13 residues. TCRdb's copy holds only in-frame clones and misses some; the assay was immunoSEQ multiplex PCR. The data contain just over 300,000 clones, approximately 85% of them singletons. Symptom resolution, clearance, or two negative PCRs marked the recovered donors of Cohort 3. The sample originates from a study of blood T cell repertoires in COVID-19. Study overall: Samples taken during acute and convalescent COVID-19 were collected in the United States, Italy and Spain.

V is TRBV7-7 and J is TRBJ2-5; D call uncertain. Sequencing was performed on PBMCs or T cells enriched from blood (not recorded which). This receptor was taken from a man between 25 and 39 years old who had recovered from COVID-19. CDR3 DNA: TGTGCTAGCAGCTTAAGTTCGGAGGAGACCCAGTACTTC. This sequence encodes CASSLSSEETQYF.